Given below is one T cell receptor (beta chain) in context. Its antigen is unknown. No per-base quality is available; no much larger clone lies one base away. This entry belongs to a study (dated by TCRdb to 2015 to 2017). In the study overall: The study set out to test whether tumor-infiltrating Tregs in breast cancer get recruited from blood Tregs or are instead converted in situ from other CD4+ T cell subsets. The full study reports these points: Tumor memory CD4+ T cell TCR gene usage clustered with blood and lymph node memory CD4+ cells and lymph node naive CD4+ cells. Rather than covering whole repertoires, validation in the larger cohort was restricted to a single TCR beta V-J rearrangement. Tumor-infiltrating Treg TCR alpha and beta sequences overlapped most with tumor naive CD4+ T cells, then with blood naive CD4+ T cells.

Full-length TCR variable regions were amplified by 5' RACE PCR with constant-region reverse primers, followed by semi-nested PCR with Nested Universal Primer A. Using the ReliaPrep RNA Cell Miniprep System, total RNA was extracted, and the SMARTer RACE 5'/3' Kit was then used to reverse transcribe the RNA into 5'RACE-ready cDNA. Full-length TCR alpha and beta libraries were barcoded with multiplex adaptors and sequenced on an Illumina MiSeq. The paper's processing steps were these. For each of nine subset-tissue groups, sequencing data from the five patients were pooled, and the groups were compared by unsupervised clustering of TCR gene usage. The Morisita-Horn index was used to calculate repertoire similarity, with shared sequences weighted according to their contribution to each repertoire. Starting from the raw public reads, TCRdb applied fastp trimming at Q25, assembled clones with MiXCR and retained in-frame beta chains. CDR3 protein sequences are deduplicated, and each keeps its most common genes and DNA. These V and J calls derive from TCRdb rather than the authors' analysis. The sample yields around 52,000 distinct CDR3 sequences; 25% to 30% were counted once. Clones ranked in the top ten supply roughly 3% of the sample.

CD4+CD45RO+CD25- cells were isolated as memory CD4+ T cells. Tregs, naive and memory CD4+ T cells from tumor, blood and ipsilateral draining lymph nodes of a few breast cancer patients underwent full-length TCR alpha and beta sequencing. Tumor tissue and lymph nodes from ipsilateral axillary dissection were perfused with PBS, minced and digested with collagenase I and hyaluronidase. FACS confirmed that the sorted cell populations were more than 90% pure. Counted from cysteine to phenylalanine, this CDR3 has 15 amino acids. The entry retains the CDR3 DNA only, 45 bases that are in frame from base 1. CDR1 MDHEN and CDR2 SYDVKM are derived from the germline V gene. Germline trimming: 8 bases from V, 6 bases from J; junction bases outside gene matches: 8.

Sequencing was performed on tumor-infiltrating memory CD4+ T cells sorted from the breast tumor. In the paper's terms, the cell subset or site label means: memory CD4+ T cells, CD4+CD45RO+CD25-. The chain was built from TRBV28 and TRBJ2-1; a stretch of 12 junction bases matches TRBD2. The clonotype was recovered from a female donor with breast cancer. CDR3 sequence: CASGAETSGGNEQFF. The DNA sequence follows: TGTGCCAGCGGGGCCGAGACTAGCGGGGGCAATGAGCAGTTCTTC.